The 23 T cell receptor beta chains below all came from one sample that was sequenced in a study of T cells in women clearing cervical HPV infection. Profiled with immunoSEQ multiplex PCR; TCRdb holds only in-frame clones, not every one. In all, the sample yields more than 15,000 clones. Sequenced input: blood buffy coat. The source of these receptors is a woman aged 18-69 years with a cervical HPV16 infection that either progressed to CIN3+ or cleared (not recorded which).

Note on this clone: The DNA ends 3 residues before the CDR3 does, and the rest of the CDR3 is filled in from the germline J gene. V usage is TRBV19 and J usage is TRBJ1-1; D not certain. Per the germline V gene, CDR1 is LNHDA and CDR2 is SQIVND (reference sequence). V was cut by 7 bases and J by 2 bases, with 17 bases left in between. The CDR3 has 15 amino acids. Incomplete CDR3 DNA: TGTGCCAGTAATCCCACCGTGGGCTTTAACACTGAA. It yields the protein CASNPTVGFNTE. The entire CDR3 protein is CASNPTVGFNTEAFF. Variable domain in full (rest from reference TRBV19 and TRBJ1-1): DGGITQSPKYLFRKEGQNVTLSCEQNLNHDAMYWYRQDPGQGLRLIYYSQIVNDFQKGDIAEGYSVSREKKESFPLTVTSAQKNPTAFYLCASNPTVGFNTEAFFGQGTRLTVV.

On this clone itself: The read gets to within 3 residues of the CDR3 end, and the germline J gene fills in the rest. The V gene is TRBV20-1, the J gene TRBJ1-2; 8 bases align to TRBD1. Trimming cost V 2 bases and J 4 bases; bases outside gene matches: 6. The CDR3 length is 14 residues. CDR1 is DFQATT, CDR2 SNEGSKA, per germline (reference sequence). Incomplete CDR3 DNA: TGCAGTGCTAGACACCCGGGACAGGCCTATGGC. It encodes CSARHPGQAYG. The CDR3, in full, reads CSARHPGQAYGYTF.

The DNA read from the CDR3 is TGTGCCAGCAGTGCCTTACAGGGAGGCGCTGAA. Its translation is CASSALQGGAE. The full CDR3 reads CASSALQGGAEAFF. J is TRBJ1-1 and V is TRBV25-1; TRBD1 might be the D (6 bases). Read sequence stops 3 residues before the CDR3 end, and the germline J gene provides the missing end. V shed 4 bases and J shed 6 bases, with 15 bases lying between them. Germline CDR1 and CDR2: MGHDK and SYGVNS. There are 14 residues in the CDR3.

Details on this clone: The read is 3 residues too short to cover the CDR3 end, so that end is filled in from the germline J gene. This chain links TRBV2 with TRBJ2-1; D may be TRBD1 (5 bases). The CDR3 covers 16 residues. The germline gives CDR1 SNHLY, CDR2 FYNNEI. The V gene lost 1 base and the J gene lost 6 bases, with 16 bases spanning the gap. The CDR3 region is CASSEGVQVVGNEQFF. The sequenced part of the CDR3 DNA is TGTGCCAGCAGTGAAGGGGTACAGGTAGTAGGCAATGAG. Filled out from reference TRBV2 and TRBJ2-1, the complete variable domain reads EPEVTQTPSHQVTQMGQEVILRCVPISNHLYFYWYRQILGQKVEFLVSFYNNEISEKSEIFDDQFSVERPDGSNFTLKIRSTKLEDSAMYFCASSEGVQVVGNEQFFGPGTRLTVL.

As concerns this clone: The read ends 3 residues before the CDR3 terminus; that terminus is restored from the germline J gene. V usage is TRBV20-1 and J usage is TRBJ2-5, with 8 bases that match TRBD1. Germline CDR1 reads DFQATT; CDR2 reads SNEGSKA (reference sequence). V dropped 3 bases and J dropped 4; count of bases not matched to a gene: 13. There are 16 residues in the CDR3. The CDR3 protein is CSASDSQSGTGETQYF. CDR3 bases read: TGCAGTGCTAGTGACTCTCAATCCGGGACAGGAGAGACC.

Of note for this clone: Read coverage stops 3 residues before the CDR3 terminus; the germline J gene supplies the remainder. The chain combines TRBV29-1 with TRBJ2-1; 8 nucleotides match TRBD1. The V segment lost 7 bases and the J segment 3 bases; nucleotides outside the gene matches: 5. The CDR3 runs to 13 residues. CDR1 is SQVTM, CDR2 ANQGSEA, per germline. The sequenced CDR3 bases are TGCAGCGCCCTCGGACAGGGCTACAATGAG. It codes for CSALGQGYNE. The CDR3 as a whole reads CSALGQGYNEQFF.

Notes on this clone: The read stops 3 residues short of the end of the CDR3; the missing end is completed from the germline J gene. The chain joins TRBV7-3 to TRBJ2-2; D is possibly TRBD2 (5 bases). Germline-derived CDR1 and CDR2 are SGHTA and FQGTGA. The CDR3 spans 17 residues. Trimming took off 3 bases at V and 0 bases at J, with 14 bases between the two ends. The sequenced part of the CDR3 DNA is TGTGCCAGCAGCTTCGCCCCCGGACTGGCGAACACCGGGGAG. It yields the protein CASSFAPGLANTGE. The whole CDR3 is CASSFAPGLANTGELFF.

To note about this clone: From the germline J gene comes the end of the CDR3, since the read stops 3 residues before it. The J gene is TRBJ1-1, the V gene TRBV7-3, with D possibly being TRBD1 (5 bases). The germline gives CDR1 SGHTA, CDR2 FQGTGA. V was shortened by 0 bases and J by 6 bases, with 11 bases between the two germline ends. The CDR3 extends over 14 amino acids. Here the CDR3 reads CASSLTPGVSEAFF. CDR3 bases read: TGTGCCAGCAGCTTAACGCCGGGGGTCTCTGAA.

Comments on this clone: Read data end 3 residues before the CDR3 end; the end is taken from the germline J gene. The rearrangement links TRBV5-4 to TRBJ1-2; D is perhaps TRBD1 (6 bases). The CDR3 consists of 13 residues. Germline CDR1 and CDR2: SGHNT and YYREEE (reference sequence). The CDR3 loop is CASSLDTQGGYTF. The covered CDR3 bases are TGTGCCAGCAGCTTGGATACGCAGGGGGGC.

A remark on this clone: From the germline J gene comes the end of the CDR3, since the read stops 3 residues before it. The rearrangement links TRBV19 to TRBJ1-5; 7 nucleotides line up with TRBD1. The germline V gene has CDR1 LNHDA and CDR2 SQIVND (reference sequence). Trimming at V came to 8 bases and at J to 0 bases, leaving 13 bases not matched to a gene. The CDR3 is made up of 17 amino acids. The CDR3 bases that were read are TGTGCCAGTTCCCTCCAACCTACAGGGGTTAGCAATCAGCCC. Its translation is CASSLQPTGVSNQP. In full, the CDR3 is CASSLQPTGVSNQPQHF. The full variable domain, with the rest looked up from reference TRBV19 and TRBJ1-5, is DGGITQSPKYLFRKEGQNVTLSCEQNLNHDAMYWYRQDPGQGLRLIYYSQIVNDFQKGDIAEGYSVSREKKESFPLTVTSAQKNPTAFYLCASSLQPTGVSNQPQHFGDGTRLSIL.

About this clone itself: The read falls 3 residues short of the CDR3 end, and the missing part is taken from the germline J gene. The rearrangement uses TRBV20-1 and TRBJ2-1; 10 bases align to TRBD1. CDR1 is DFQATT and CDR2 is SNEGSKA in the germline V gene (reference sequence). This CDR3 comprises 14 residues. After removal of 4 bases from V and 5 bases from J, the junction contained 5 bases not matched to a gene. CDR3 DNA (partial): TGCAGTGCTAACCGGGACAGGGGTGACAATGAG. It specifies CSANRDRGDNE. The CDR3 as a whole reads CSANRDRGDNEQFF.

As to this clone: The read comes to an end 3 residues before the CDR3 does, leaving the germline J gene to fill in the end. This sequence joins TRBV2 and TRBJ2-7; D unclear. Per the germline V gene, CDR1 is SNHLY and CDR2 is FYNNEI. V was shortened by 6 bases and J by 6 bases, with 6 bases between the two germline ends. This CDR3 is 10 amino acids long. Incomplete CDR3 DNA: TGTGCCAGCAGGGGCTTCGAG. Translated, it gives CASRGFE. The entire CDR3 is CASRGFEQYF.

Remarks on this clone: The read terminates 3 residues before the CDR3 end, so the remaining end is supplied by the germline J gene. The rearrangement links TRBV5-1 to TRBJ2-7; 7 nucleotides agree with TRBD2. The CDR3 contains 16 residues. Germline CDR1 SGHRS, CDR2 YFSETQ. V shed 4 bases, J shed 2 bases, and the junction held 12 bases outside the gene matches. The sequenced part of the CDR3 DNA is TGCGCCAGCAGCCGTACTCAAGCGGGGCCTCCCTACGAG. Translated, it gives CASSRTQAGPPYE. Given in full, the CDR3 is CASSRTQAGPPYEQYF.

As to this clone: Read sequence stops 3 residues before the CDR3 end, and the germline J gene provides the missing end. The chain links TRBV6-1 to TRBJ2-7; TRBD1 is a possible D gene (5 bases). CDR1 MNHNS and CDR2 SASEGT come from the germline V gene. V was cut by 2 bases and J by 3 bases, with 11 bases left in between. The CDR3 spans 14 residues. CDR3 in amino acids: CASSEWGRNYEQYF. CDR3 bases read: TGTGCCAGCAGTGAATGGGGCAGAAACTACGAG.

Remarks on this clone: The CDR3 end falls 3 residues outside the read, so it is completed with the germline J gene. The chain has TRBV18 and TRBJ1-4; D might be TRBD1 (5 bases). The ends were cut back, 3 bases at V and 4 bases at J, with 9 bases in the middle. Germline V gene sequence: CDR1 KGHSH, CDR2 LQKENI. The CDR3 runs to 14 residues. CDR3 in amino acids: CASSPLGHNEKLFF. The DNA read from the CDR3 is TGTGCCAGCTCACCTCTGGGGCATAATGAAAAA.

This clone is deemed medium-sized by its frequency. The read terminates 3 residues ahead of where the CDR3 ends, so the germline J gene completes it. This sequence joins TRBV13 and TRBJ2-6; TRBD1 matches at 7 bases. Germline V gives CDR1 PRHDT, CDR2 FYEKMQ (reference sequence). V trimming: 7 bases; J trimming: 1 base; junction bases outside the gene matches: 7. CDR3 length equals 16 residues. The DNA read from the CDR3 is TGTGCCAGCACGACAGGGAGTATGTCTGGGGCCAACGTC. Its protein product is CASTTGSMSGANV. The entire CDR3 protein reads CASTTGSMSGANVLTF.

For this clone: The CDR3 extends 3 residues past the end of the read, so its final part is completed from the germline J gene. This same CDR3 is encoded by further DNA sequences in the sample. The J gene is TRBJ2-7, the V gene TRBV5-1, with 7 bases aligning to TRBD2. Losses at the gene ends were 1 base for V and 2 bases for J; bases not matched to a gene: 15. CDR3 size: 18 residues. CDR1 is SGHRS and CDR2 is YFSETQ in the germline V gene. The CDR3 loop is CASSLIPLTGTKAYEQYF. The part of the CDR3 DNA that was read is TGCGCCAGCAGCTTGATTCCGCTAACCGGGACTAAGGCCTACGAG.

Comment on this clone: The CDR3 end is not reached by the read, which stops 3 residues before it; the germline J gene fills it in. The V and J genes are TRBV30 and TRBJ1-2; TRBD1 is a possible D gene (6 bases). This CDR3 is 15 amino acids long. Germline V gene sequence: CDR1 GTSNPN, CDR2 SVGIG (reference sequence). Trimming left V 5 bases short and J 6 bases short, with 22 bases between. Here the CDR3 reads CAWYLARGMRNGYTF. The DNA read from the CDR3 is TGTGCCTGGTACTTAGCCAGGGGAATGCGGAATGGC.

The CDR3 bases that were read are TGCAGTGCTTATAAAGGGGGGGGCATGGGCAGCTACGAG. This sequence encodes CSAYKGGGMGSYE. The CDR3 in its entirety is CSAYKGGGMGSYEQYF. The V and J genes are TRBV20-1 and TRBJ2-7, with D maybe TRBD2 (7 bases). The CDR3 end falls 3 residues outside the read, so it is completed with the germline J gene. V shed 5 bases and J shed 3 bases, with 23 bases lying between them. CDR3 length: 16 amino acids. Germline values: CDR1 DFQATT, CDR2 SNEGSKA (reference sequence).

For this clone: The read ends 3 residues shy of where the CDR3 ends; the end is completed using the germline J gene. The rearrangement links TRBV7-9 to TRBJ2-2; no reliable D call. This CDR3 has 14 amino acids. Trimming took off 5 bases at V and 1 base at J, with 8 bases between the two ends. Germline assignment: CDR1 SEHNR and CDR2 FQNEAQ (reference sequence). CDR3 bases read: TGTGCCAGCAGCCTCGACATGAACACCGGGGAG. It is translated as CASSLDMNTGE. The whole CDR3 region reads CASSLDMNTGELFF.

On this clone: The CDR3 end lies 3 residues beyond the end of the read and is filled in from the germline J gene. The chain carries TRBV14 and TRBJ1-5; D unclear. CDR3 length: 13 residues. The germline CDR1 and CDR2 sequences are SGHDN and FVKESK. V dropped 2 bases and J dropped 7 bases, with 9 bases sitting between them. The sequenced CDR3 bases are TGTGCCAGCAGCCAATTTACGGGGCAGCCC. It specifies CASSQFTGQP. In full, the CDR3 reads CASSQFTGQPQHF.

As concerns this clone: Sequencing ends 3 residues short of the CDR3 end; the germline J gene provides the rest. This chain connects TRBV10-3 to TRBJ2-2, with D possibly matching TRBD1 (6 bases). Trimming removed 2 bases from V and 5 bases from J, with 9 bases in between. Germline CDR1 and CDR2: ENHRY and SYGVKD. This CDR3 contains 14 residues. CDR3 region: CAISEDRLTGELFF. CDR3 bases read: TGTGCCATCAGTGAGGACAGGTTGACCGGGGAG.

According to its frequency, this clone is medium-sized (0.01 to 0.1%). The read comes to an end 3 residues before the CDR3 does, leaving the germline J gene to fill in the end. This chain connects TRBV18 to TRBJ2-2; D might be TRBD1 (6 bases). Germline CDR1 and CDR2: KGHSH and LQKENI. The CDR3 has 15 residues. Trimming left V 1 base short and J 0 bases short, with 6 bases between. This CDR3 is CASSPQGANTGELFF. The CDR3 bases that were read are TGTGCCAGCTCACCACAGGGGGCGAACACCGGGGAG.